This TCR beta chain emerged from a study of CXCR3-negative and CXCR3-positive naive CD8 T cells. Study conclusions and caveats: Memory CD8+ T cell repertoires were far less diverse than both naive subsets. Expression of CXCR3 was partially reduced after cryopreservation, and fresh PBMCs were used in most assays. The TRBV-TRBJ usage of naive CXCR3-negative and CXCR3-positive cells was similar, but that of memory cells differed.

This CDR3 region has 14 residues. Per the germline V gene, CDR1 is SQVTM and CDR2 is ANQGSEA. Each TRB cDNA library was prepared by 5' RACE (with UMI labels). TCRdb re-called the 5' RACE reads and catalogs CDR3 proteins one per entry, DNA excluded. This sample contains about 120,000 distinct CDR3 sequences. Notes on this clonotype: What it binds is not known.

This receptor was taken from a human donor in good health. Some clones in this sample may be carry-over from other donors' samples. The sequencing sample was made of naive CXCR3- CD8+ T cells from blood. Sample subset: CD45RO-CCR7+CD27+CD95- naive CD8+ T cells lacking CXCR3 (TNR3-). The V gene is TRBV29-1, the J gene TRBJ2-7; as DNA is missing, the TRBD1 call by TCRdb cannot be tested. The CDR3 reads CSVEERDGAYEQYF.